These T cell receptor beta chains were read from a single sample in a study of blood T cell repertoires in COVID-19. Assay used: immunoSEQ multiplex PCR; TCRdb lists only in-frame clones, some missing. Here the sample spans approximately 230,000 clones, about 89% being singletons. The sequencing input was PBMCs or T cells enriched from blood (not recorded which). All receptors come from a woman younger than 30 who had recovered from COVID-19. Each CDR3 is given with its conserved first and last residue. A D gene is named only where the DNA matches it firmly. Rows give clone size only sometimes, using once, few, many, or a class for an expanded clone.

clone size,J gene,D gene,V gene,CDR3 length,CDR3 protein,CDR3 DNA
.,TRBJ1-1,TRBD1,TRBV9,14,CASSMGQGVTEAFF,TGTGCCAGCAGCATGGGACAGGGAGTCACTGAAGCTTTCTTT
.,TRBJ1-5,.,TRBV6-5,15,CASSQDLILNQPQHF,TGTGCCAGCAGTCAGGATCTTATACTCAATCAGCCCCAGCATTTT
.,TRBJ2-5,TRBD2,TRBV5-4,16,CATQILTSGGEETQYF,TGTGCCACCCAAATCCTGACTAGCGGAGGGGAAGAGACCCAGTACTTC
.,TRBJ2-7,.,TRBV18,14,CASSPGRFPYEQYF,TGTGCCAGCTCACCTGGCAGGTTCCCCTACGAGCAGTACTTC
.,TRBJ1-5,.,TRBV13,15,CASSLGQSLNQPQHF,TGTGCCAGCAGCTTAGGACAGAGCCTTAATCAGCCCCAGCATTTT
.,TRBJ1-4,TRBD1,TRBV28,15,CASSASGTGNEKLFF,TGTGCCAGCAGTGCGTCCGGGACAGGGAATGAAAAACTGTTTTTT
few,TRBJ2-7,TRBD1,TRBV6-4,14,CASTWTGGSYEQYF,TGTGCCAGCACTTGGACAGGGGGCTCCTACGAGCAGTACTTC
.,TRBJ1-2,.,TRBV29-1,12,CSVEFRVYGYTF,TGCAGCGTTGAATTCAGGGTTTATGGCTACACCTTC
few,TRBJ2-7,TRBD1,TRBV7-2,15,CASRYGDREFGEQYF,TGTGCCAGCAGGTATGGGGACAGGGAATTCGGCGAGCAGTACTTC
few,TRBJ1-1,.,TRBV9,13,CASSVGPGDEAFF,TGTGCCAGCAGCGTAGGACCGGGGGATGAAGCTTTCTTT
.,TRBJ1-1,TRBD1,TRBV6-2/TRBV6-3,13,CASSFTGETEAFF,TGTGCCAGCAGTTTTACAGGGGAGACTGAAGCTTTCTTT
.,TRBJ2-2,.,TRBV21-1,11,CASGRTFRLFF,TGTGCCAGCGGCAGGACATTTCGGCTGTTTTTT
.,TRBJ2-3,.,TRBV6-5,13,CASSRTSTDTQYF,TGTGCCAGCAGCCGGACAAGCACAGATACGCAGTATTTT
.,TRBJ1-5,.,TRBV21-1,17,CASSSAGTHISNQPQHF,TGTGCCAGCAGCTCCGCCGGGACACACATTAGCAATCAGCCCCAGCATTTT
.,TRBJ2-3,TRBD2,TRBV5-1,15,CASSLGTSGTDTQYF,TGCGCCAGCAGCTTGGGGACTAGCGGCACAGATACGCAGTATTTT
.,TRBJ1-4,.,TRBV11-3,16,CASSLGARATNEKLFF,TGTGCCAGCAGCTTAGGGGCGAGAGCAACTAATGAAAAACTGTTTTTT
.,TRBJ2-5,TRBD2,TRBV5-5,15,CASSSAGLAGASKYF,TGTGCCAGCAGCTCAGCGGGACTAGCGGGGGCCTCGAAGTACTTC
.,TRBJ2-1,TRBD2,TRBV10-3,15,CATHLGLAGDIEQFF,TGTGCCACCCACCTTGGACTAGCGGGAGATATTGAGCAGTTCTTC
.,TRBJ1-1,.,TRBV15,15,CATSSGDTGGFEAFF,TGTGCCACCAGCAGCGGGGATACGGGAGGTTTTGAAGCTTTCTTT
.,TRBJ1-5,.,TRBV6-5,14,CASSPGLSNQPQHF,TGTGCCAGCAGTCCGGGATTGTCGAATCAGCCCCAGCATTTT
once,TRBJ2-3,.,TRBV11-3,17,CASSLAGTAFSTDTQYF,TGTGCCAGCAGCTTAGCGGGGACTGCCTTTAGCACAGATACGCAGTATTTT
once,TRBJ2-2,TRBD2,TRBV7-8,14,CASSFLAGPGELFF,TGTGCCAGCAGCTTTCTAGCGGGTCCCGGGGAGCTGTTTTTT
.,TRBJ2-5,TRBD1,TRBV5-4,14,CASSPDRGQETQYF,TGTGCCAGCAGCCCCGACAGGGGCCAAGAGACCCAGTACTTC
.,TRBJ2-3,TRBD2,TRBV19,16,CASSIGVSGSTDTQYF,TGTGCCAGTAGTATAGGGGTTAGCGGGAGCACAGATACGCAGTATTTT
.,TRBJ1-2,.,TRBV6-6,15,CASSYPTGGGYGYTF,TGTGCCAGCAGTTACCCTACGGGGGGGGGCTATGGCTACACCTTC
.,TRBJ1-1,TRBD1,TRBV5-1,14,CASSPPGGGTEAFF,TGCGCCAGCAGCCCCCCAGGGGGAGGCACTGAAGCTTTCTTT
.,TRBJ1-2,.,TRBV7-2,15,CASSLVQGFVYGYTF,TGTGCCAGCAGCTTAGTTCAGGGTTTCGTCTATGGCTACACCTTC
.,TRBJ2-7,TRBD2,TRBV6-5,14,CASSPRTSSYEQYF,TGTGCCAGCAGTCCCCGGACTAGTTCCTACGAGCAGTACTTC
.,TRBJ2-6,.,TRBV4-3,16,CASSQDASSGANVLTF,TGCGCCAGCAGCCAAGATGCCAGCTCTGGGGCCAACGTCCTGACTTTC